Below, 9 T cell receptor beta chains from the same sample are listed, as sequenced in a study of vaccination effects on CD4 cells after COVID-19. For these receptors, no antigen is known. Measured with immunoSEQ multiplex PCR; TCRdb has only the in-frame clones, and not every one. The repertoire holds 20,000 to 25,000 clones, around 72% seen once, with around 40% in the top ten. Under the ViraFEST assay, PBMC were stimulated with viral peptide pools so that antigen-specific CD4+ T cells expanded. Sequencing was performed afterwards. Scientists isolated CD4+ T cells after a roughly ten-day culture period ended. Infection dated between March and December 2020, before the Alpha, Beta and Delta variants reached the United States. The starting material was CD4+ T cells from PBMCs cultured with a peptide pool, obtained before COVID-19 vaccination. The receptors were gathered from a human donor who had a prior SARS-CoV-2 infection.

The V and J genes are TRBV7-9 and TRBJ2-7; D tentatively reads TRBD1 or TRBD2 (6 bases each). This CDR3 has 13 amino acids. V was shortened by 4 bases and J by 5 bases, with 12 bases between the two germline ends. The germline gives CDR1 SEHNR, CDR2 FQNEAQ (reference sequence). CDR3 region: CASSSSGGHEQYF. The CDR3 coding sequence is TGTGCCAGCAGCTCCTCCGGGGGCCACGAGCAGTACTTC.

The chain is built from TRBV7-9 and TRBJ2-1, with TRBD2 matching 9 bases. CDR1 SEHNR and CDR2 FQNEAQ come from the germline V gene (reference sequence). There are 17 residues in the CDR3. Trimming removed 1 base from V and 5 bases from J; junction bases left unmatched: 9. CDR3 sequence (DNA): TGTGCCAGCAGCTTAGGTTGGCGGGAGGGCCGGAACAATGAGCAGTTCTTC. As protein: CASSLGWREGRNNEQFF.

With regard to this clone: An end of the junction does not agree with germline; a read error may underlie this. This rearrangement joins TRBV7-7 to TRBJ2-2; 7 bases map to TRBD1. CDR3 length: 14 residues. Germline CDR1 and CDR2: SSHAT and FNYEAQ (reference sequence). The CDR3 sequence is CASSPTGTTGELFF. CDR3 in DNA: TGTGCTAGCAGCCCGACAGGGACCACCGGGGAGCTGTTTTTT.

The J gene is TRBJ2-7, the V gene TRBV7-8, with 8 bases lining up with TRBD1. The germline V gene has CDR1 SGHVS and CDR2 FQNEAQ. The CDR3 is 14 residues long. V trimming: 5 bases; J trimming: 4 bases; junction bases outside the gene matches: 7. The DNA for the CDR3 is TGTGCCAGCAGCCGGGGCCGGACAGGGTACGAGCAGTACTTC. It codes for CASSRGRTGYEQYF.

The genes are TRBV23-1 and TRBJ2-1; 11 bases agree with TRBD2. TRBV23-1 counts as an open reading frame of uncertain function. The CDR3 spans 15 residues. V was clipped by 6 bases and J by 3 bases; unmatched bases: 4. CDR3 residues: CASSEGLADYNEQFF. The CDR3 DNA reads as TGCGCCAGCAGCGAGGGACTAGCGGACTACAATGAGCAGTTCTTC.

V is TRBV10-3 and J is TRBJ2-7, with D possibly matching TRBD2 (5 bases). V shed 3 bases and J shed 3 bases, with 12 bases lying between them. The CDR3 loop spans 14 amino acids. Germline loops: CDR1 ENHRY, CDR2 SYGVKD. CDR3 bases: TGTGCCATCAGTGAATCGGGATTCTACTACGAGCAGTACTTC. Its translation: CAISESGFYYEQYF.

The chain joins TRBV7-2 to TRBJ2-7; 8 nucleotides match TRBD1. The CDR3 extends over 14 amino acids. The J segment lost 6 bases and the V segment lost 8 bases, leaving 12 bases of the junction unmatched. Germline V lookup: CDR1 SGHTA, CDR2 FQGNSA. The CDR3 nucleotides are TGTGCCAGCCTCCGGGACAGGTTATCCGGCGAGCAGTACTTC. Translation: CASLRDRLSGEQYF.

The V call is TRBV7-2, the J call TRBJ2-3; possibly TRBD2 for D (6 bases). Germline values: CDR1 SGHTA, CDR2 FQGNSA. V lost 0 bases, J lost 2 bases, and 12 bases lay in between. CDR3 size: 16 residues. CDR3 sequence: CASSLAGLLTTDTQYF. In nucleotides, the CDR3 is TGTGCCAGCAGCTTAGCGGGACTCCTTACCACAGATACGCAGTATTTT.

The chain combines TRBV7-8 with TRBJ1-2; perhaps TRBD1 as D (5 bases). The CDR3 extends over 14 amino acids. Germline lookup yields CDR1 SGHVS and CDR2 FQNEAQ. Trimming cost V 5 bases and J 7 bases, with 17 bases left between them. The CDR3 bases are TGTGCCAGCAGCATAGACGGGGCGAGCGGTGGCTACACCTTC. It codes for CASSIDGASGGYTF.